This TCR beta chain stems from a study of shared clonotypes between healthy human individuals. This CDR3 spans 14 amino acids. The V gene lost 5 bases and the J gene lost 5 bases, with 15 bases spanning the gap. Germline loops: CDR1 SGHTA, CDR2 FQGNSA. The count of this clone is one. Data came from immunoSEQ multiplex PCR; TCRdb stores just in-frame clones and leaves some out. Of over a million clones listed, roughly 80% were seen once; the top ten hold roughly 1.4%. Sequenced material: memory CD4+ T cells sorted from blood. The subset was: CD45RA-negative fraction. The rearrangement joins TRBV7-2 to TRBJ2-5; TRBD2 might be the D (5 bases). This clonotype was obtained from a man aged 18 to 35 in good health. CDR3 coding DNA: TGTGCCAGCAGCCCGGCGCGGGCGTTGGAGACCCAGTACTTC. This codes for CASSPARALETQYF.